This T cell receptor beta chain was observed in a study of shared clonotypes between healthy human individuals. Regarding the study as a whole: Tissues were not sampled, only blood, and their repertoires likely differ.

Assay: immunoSEQ multiplex PCR; the TCRdb copy retains only in-frame clones and omits some. The table lists some 2.1 million clones, 85% to 95% of them singletons. The V end lost 1 base, the J end lost 8 bases, and 20 bases lay between the germline ends. The length of the CDR3 is 16 residues. The germline V gene has CDR1 SGHTA and CDR2 FQGNSA. Of note for this clone: Its antigen is still unknown.

Those who donated were healthy HIV-negative adults, with no recent acute infections or vaccinations reported. This chain uses TRBV7-2 with TRBJ1-2; no definite D call. The material sequenced was naive CD4+ T cells sorted from blood. Noted subset: CD45RA+ positively selected. The sequence came from a young man in good health. Here the CDR3 reads CASSLDRQTPLRGYTF. The CDR3 nucleotides read TGTGCCAGCAGCTTAGATAGACAAACCCCCTTAAGAGGCTACACCTTC.